This T cell receptor beta chain was obtained from a study of regulatory T cells in long-lasting Graves disease. This clonotype was found many times. Arm-PCR with iRepertoire HTBI primers amplified the CDR3 regions for these TCR beta libraries. Original handling: Spanning all samples, the identified segments comprised around 62 TRBV and some 15 TRBJ. A single record per CDR3 protein comes from TCRdb applying MiXCR to the multiplex PCR reads. TCRdb's processing, not the authors' own work, is the source of the V and J calls. The repertoire holds 400,000 to 500,000 distinct CDR3 sequences, with around 15% as singletons. Time point defined: newly diagnosed GD, antithyroid drugs for less than 3 months. The TCR library was made from RNA extracted from PBMCs. The V gene's germline CDR1 is MDHEN and CDR2 SYDVKM. J was trimmed by 5 bases and V by 7 bases; bases with no gene match: 10. The CDR3 loop spans 15 amino acids.

In addition, the sample was reused for a study of T cells in Graves' hyperthyroidism and ophthalmopathy.

The receptor comes from a woman aged 30 to 39 with Graves disease. The sequences come from peripheral blood mononuclear cells (PBMCs), collected at new diagnosis, from a patient treated with antithyroid drugs. The genes are TRBV28 and TRBJ2-5, with 10 bases identical to TRBD1. The DNA of the CDR3 is TGTGCCAGCACCCCGACAGGGGGCGCGTGGGAGACCCAGTACTTC. It is translated as CASTPTGGAWETQYF.